This T cell receptor (beta chain) was sequenced for a study of T-cell memory formation after mild COVID-19. Germline V gene lookup returns CDR1 GTSNPN and CDR2 SVGIG (reference sequence). V lost 6 bases and J lost 0; bases outside the gene matches: 8. The CDR3 is made up of 16 amino acids. There are a few counts of this clonotype. TCRdb called the 5' RACE reads again in MiXCR, with one record for every CDR3 protein. Of 450,000 to 650,000 distinct CDR3 sequences listed, 18% were seen once; the top ten hold about 12%. This TCR derives from an adult woman who had mild COVID-19 (a few samples of this study predate the infection). Cell type and time point are not known. Sequenced input: PBMCs or a T cell subset sorted from them (not recorded which). This chain uses TRBV30 with TRBJ2-6; 7 nucleotides agree with TRBD1. The CDR3 reads CACSRGQSSGANVLTF. The DNA for the CDR3 is TGTGCCTGTTCTAGGGGGCAGTCCTCTGGGGCCAACGTCCTGACTTTC.